This entry concerns a single TCR beta chain. What it binds is unknown. The authors reverse transcribed all of the isolated RNA, so sequencing captured expressed TCRB transcripts. The repertoire was sequenced with immunoSEQ multiplex PCR; TCRdb's copy has only in-frame clones and lacks some. The table lists 300,000 or so clones, approximately 9.9% of them singletons. Without exception, sorted populations had purity beyond 95%. The data were taken from a study of beta chain features in type 1 diabetes. Study results and limitations: Naive, central memory and regulatory TCRB repertoires appeared more similar among patients than healthy donors. TCRB CDR3 length was moderately but significantly reduced in all four CD4+ subsets of Type 1 diabetes patients.

V shed 2 bases and J 6 bases; nucleotides not matched to a gene: 5. Per germline, CDR1 LNHDA and CDR2 SQIVND (reference sequence). The CDR3 has 15 amino acids. The sequencing input was central memory CD4+ T cells from blood. The V and J genes are TRBV19 and TRBJ2-3, with 10 bases fitting TRBD1. The TCR comes from a man younger than 40 with type 1 diabetes. Here the CDR3 reads CASSIRTGGADTQYF. The CDR3 nucleotides read TGTGCCAGTAGTATACGGACAGGGGGTGCGGATACGCAGTATTTT.